A selection of T cell receptor beta chains follows, all from one sample in a study of radiotherapy plus CTLA-4 blockade in lung cancer. TCRdb's copy holds only in-frame clones and misses some; the assay was immunoSEQ multiplex PCR. The data contain roughly 73,000 clones, more than 75% of them singletons. Source: peripheral blood, taken from a patient treated with radiotherapy plus ipilimumab. The receptors originated from a human donor with non-small cell lung cancer that progressed on radiotherapy plus ipilimumab. CDR3s include the opening cysteine and the closing phenylalanine or tryptophan. A D gene is named only where the DNA matches it firmly. Part of the rows lack a size; the others show once, few, many or a class for expanded clones.

length	J	D	size	V	CDR3	DNA
14	TRBJ1-1	TRBD1	.	TRBV10-3	CAIRPGQGHTEAFF	TGTGCCATCAGACCAGGACAGGGGCACACTGAAGCTTTCTTT
15	TRBJ2-2	TRBD1	.	TRBV10-1	CASSPGQTNTGELFF	TGCGCCAGCAGTCCGGGACAGACGAACACCGGGGAGCTGTTTTTT
11	TRBJ2-1	.	.	TRBV7-8	CASSSPGVWFF	TGTGCCAGCAGTAGTCCGGGAGTATGGTTCTTC
13	TRBJ2-1	.	once	TRBV10-2	CASSAASVNEQFF	TGCGCCAGCAGTGCGGCTAGCGTCAATGAGCAGTTCTTC
13	TRBJ2-7	TRBD2	.	TRBV19	CASSSSGLIEQYF	TGTGCCAGTAGTAGTAGCGGGTTAATCGAGCAGTACTTC
15	TRBJ1-2	.	.	TRBV5-6	CASSLVGAVKYGYTF	TGTGCCAGCAGCTTGGTAGGGGCGGTTAAGTATGGCTACACCTTC
14	TRBJ1-1	.	.	TRBV7-3	CASSYSGLGTEAFF	TGTGCCAGCAGCTACTCAGGGCTGGGAACTGAAGCTTTCTTT
15	TRBJ2-3	TRBD2	.	TRBV7-9	CASSFTSGLTDTQYF	TGTGCCAGCAGCTTCACTAGCGGTCTCACAGATACGCAGTATTTT
15	TRBJ2-5	.	once	TRBV9	CASSTGGGGRKTQYF	TGTGCCAGCAGCACTGGGGGAGGTGGGCGTAAGACCCAGTACTTC
17	TRBJ2-4	TRBD2	.	TRBV25-1	CASSGLAGTSPKNIQYF	TGTGCCAGCAGTGGCCTAGCGGGAACATCGCCCAAAAACATTCAGTACTTC
14	TRBJ1-5	.	.	TRBV30	CAWSPGAQRQPQHF	TGTGCCTGGAGTCCCGGGGCGCAGCGTCAGCCCCAGCATTTT
12	TRBJ2-1	.	.	TRBV6-1	CASSSDYNEQFF	TGTGCCAGCAGTTCTGACTACAATGAGCAGTTCTTC
17	TRBJ2-2	TRBD2	.	TRBV15	CATSRDTSGRLGGELFF	TGTGCCACCAGCAGAGATACTAGCGGGAGGTTAGGCGGGGAGCTGTTTTTT
13	TRBJ2-1	.	.	TRBV7-3	CASSLTDLGEQFF	TGTGCCAGCAGCTTAACCGACCTCGGTGAGCAGTTCTTC
13	TRBJ2-3	.	.	TRBV5-4	CASSRRGTDTQYF	TGTGCCAGCAGCCGGCGGGGCACAGATACGCAGTATTTT
12	TRBJ1-2	.	.	TRBV2	CASQGLLGGYTF	TGTGCCAGCCAGGGCCTCCTGGGTGGCTACACCTTC
16	TRBJ2-7	TRBD2	.	TRBV30	CAWSKAGVGPVGEQYF	TGTGCCTGGAGCAAAGCGGGAGTTGGTCCGGTGGGGGAGCAGTACTTC
12	TRBJ2-3	.	.	TRBV5-4	CASSLESDTQYF	TGTGCCAGCAGCTTGGAGTCGGATACGCAGTATTTT
15	TRBJ1-4	TRBD1	.	TRBV18	CASSPRQGTNEKLFF	TGTGCCAGCTCACCTCGACAGGGAACTAATGAAAAACTGTTTTTT
11	TRBJ2-2	.	.	TRBV20-1	CSAREAGELFF	TGCAGTGCTAGAGAAGCCGGGGAGCTGTTTTTT
17	TRBJ1-4	.	once	TRBV19	CASSKTGGGRGEEKLFF	TGTGCCAGTAGCAAGACCGGAGGCGGTAGGGGGGAAGAAAAACTGTTTTTT
15	TRBJ2-2	.	few	TRBV5-1	CASSLAGSNTGELFF	TGCGCCAGCAGCTTGGCAGGTTCGAACACCGGGGAGCTGTTTTTT
14	TRBJ2-2	.	.	TRBV19	CASSIERNTGELFF	TGTGCCAGTAGTATTGAGCGGAACACCGGGGAGCTGTTTTTT
13	TRBJ1-2	.	.	TRBV6-6	CASSYSWGLGYTF	TGTGCCAGCAGTTACTCATGGGGGCTCGGCTACACCTTC
13	TRBJ2-3	TRBD1	.	TRBV29-1	CSVGDRAPDTQYF	TGCAGCGTTGGGGACAGGGCCCCAGATACGCAGTATTTT
15	TRBJ1-2	TRBD1	.	TRBV5-6	CASSLMGQGYYGYTF	TGTGCCAGCAGCTTGATGGGACAGGGGTACTATGGCTACACCTTC
14	TRBJ1-2	TRBD1	.	TRBV4-1	CASSQEQGGYGYTF	TGCGCCAGCAGCCAAGAACAGGGGGGATATGGCTACACCTTC
16	TRBJ2-2	.	.	TRBV18	CASSPKISGTIGELFF	TGTGCCAGCTCACCGAAGATATCCGGGACAATCGGGGAGCTGTTTTTT
13	TRBJ1-1	.	.	TRBV2	CASNRGMNTEAFF	TGTGCCAGCAATCGAGGGATGAACACTGAAGCTTTCTTT